A single sample is the source of the 12 T cell receptor beta chains below, sequenced in a study of T cell responses to AZD1222 COVID-19 vaccine. The assay was immunoSEQ multiplex PCR, and TCRdb's table has in-frame clones only and misses some. This table has some 83,000 clones, 89% appearing once. The sample consisted of peripheral blood, taken 28 days after the second AZD1222 dose. The receptors here all came from an adult who received the AZD1222 COVID-19 vaccine.

V is TRBV5-1 and J is TRBJ2-1; D uncertain. Germline CDR1 and CDR2: SGHRS and YFSETQ. The CDR3 covers 14 residues. Trimming stripped 3 bases from V and 2 bases from J, with 9 bases between. The CDR3 nucleotides read TGCGCCAGCAGCTCGTCAGTCCCCTACAATGAGCAGTTCTTC. Its translation is CASSSSVPYNEQFF.

The chain combines TRBV20-1 with TRBJ2-4, with D tentatively TRBD1 (6 bases). CDR3 length: 13 residues. Trimming left V 3 bases short and J 9 bases short, with 15 bases between. Germline lookup yields CDR1 DFQATT and CDR2 SNEGSKA (reference sequence). The CDR3 sequence is CSASSTGLSIQYF. As DNA, the CDR3 is TGCAGTGCTAGTTCTACAGGGTTGAGCATTCAGTACTTC.

The J gene is TRBJ1-5, the V gene TRBV27; possibly TRBD1 for D (6 bases). From germline, CDR1 is MNHEY and CDR2 SMNVEV (reference sequence). The V and J ends lost 5 bases and 6 bases respectively, with 8 bases between them. The length of the CDR3 is 12 residues. The CDR3 coding sequence is TGTGCCAGCAGTATCAGGGGTCAGCCCCAGCATTTT. Amino acid sequence: CASSIRGQPQHF.

The chain has TRBV5-4 and TRBJ2-1, with 10 bases matching TRBD2. The germline V gene has CDR1 SGHNT and CDR2 YYREEE (reference sequence). V was pared by 3 bases and J by 4 bases, with 4 bases of the junction left unmatched. CDR3 length: 15 residues. CDR3 DNA: TGTGCCAGCAGCTATACTAGCGGGGAGTACAATGAGCAGTTCTTC. Translated: CASSYTSGEYNEQFF.

The chain recombines TRBV11-3 with TRBJ2-1; 9 bases are shared with TRBD2. CDR1 and CDR2 from the germline V gene are SGHNT and YENEEA. Losses at the gene ends were 4 bases for V and 8 bases for J; bases not matched to a gene: 15. The CDR3 covers 17 residues. In DNA form, the CDR3 reads TGTGCCAGCAGCTCCCTCCCCAGCGGGGGGCTGGGGGATGAGCAGTTCTTC. Protein sequence: CASSSLPSGGLGDEQFF.

The chain links TRBV7-2 to TRBJ1-1; D gene unclear. This CDR3 has 15 amino acids. Trimming took off 0 bases at V and 5 bases at J, with 13 bases between the two ends. CDR1 SGHTA and CDR2 FQGNSA come from the germline V gene. The CDR3, as DNA: TGTGCCAGCAGCTTAGCGCGCGGAGGAGGGACTGAAGCTTTCTTT. As protein: CASSLARGGGTEAFF.

The rearrangement links TRBV5-5 to TRBJ2-3; 9 bases are shared with TRBD1. The V gene end was trimmed by 6 bases and the J gene end by 9 bases; junction bases not matched to a gene: 14. CDR3 length: 15 amino acids. Germline CDR1 is SGHKS and CDR2 is YYEKEE (reference sequence). CDR3 in amino acids: CASTTSGQGKMTQYF. The CDR3 DNA sequence: TGTGCCAGCACCACTAGTGGACAGGGGAAAATGACGCAGTATTTT.

This clone appeared a single time. The chain couples TRBV28 to TRBJ1-2; D is possibly TRBD1 (5 bases). This CDR3 is 13 amino acids long. The germline V gene encodes CDR1 MDHEN and CDR2 SYDVKM. The CDR3 bases are TGTGGGGCCCGGGCAGGGTCCATTTATGGCTACACCTTC. This codes for CGARAGSIYGYTF.

The chain employs TRBV2 and TRBJ2-7; perhaps TRBD2 as D (6 bases). The CDR3 has 15 amino acids. Per the germline V gene, CDR1 is SNHLY and CDR2 is FYNNEI. V lost 4 bases to trimming and J lost 4 bases, with 17 bases between them. CDR3 DNA sequence: TGTGCCAGCAGTGGGACTACACACTACCATTACGAGCAGTACTTC. Translated: CASSGTTHYHYEQYF.

The chain couples TRBV14 to TRBJ1-2; D not certain. The CDR3 spans 13 residues. Germline-derived CDR1 and CDR2 are SGHDN and FVKESK. Trimming pared 2 bases from V and 1 base from J, leaving 5 bases between. The DNA for the CDR3 is TGTGCCAGCAGCCAACAAAATAACTATGGCTACACCTTC. Amino acid sequence: CASSQQNNYGYTF.

The genes are TRBV9 and TRBJ1-2, with D possibly matching TRBD1 (6 bases). The CDR3 consists of 17 residues. Per the germline V gene, CDR1 is SGDLS and CDR2 is YYNGEE. V shed 2 bases and J shed 0 bases, with 17 bases lying between them. This CDR3 reads CASSVTGASTTNYGYTF. In nucleotides, the CDR3 is TGTGCCAGCAGCGTGACAGGAGCGAGTACAACTAACTATGGCTACACCTTC.

The V call is TRBV27, the J call TRBJ2-1; D possibly matches TRBD1 or TRBD2 (5 bases each). V gave up 0 bases and J gave up 6 bases, with 12 bases separating them. This CDR3 is built from 15 residues. Looked up from germline, CDR1 is MNHEY and CDR2 is SMNVEV (reference sequence). CDR3 sequence reads: CASSLSGDRPNEQFF. CDR3 DNA: TGTGCCAGCAGTTTATCGGGGGACCGACCCAATGAGCAGTTCTTC.